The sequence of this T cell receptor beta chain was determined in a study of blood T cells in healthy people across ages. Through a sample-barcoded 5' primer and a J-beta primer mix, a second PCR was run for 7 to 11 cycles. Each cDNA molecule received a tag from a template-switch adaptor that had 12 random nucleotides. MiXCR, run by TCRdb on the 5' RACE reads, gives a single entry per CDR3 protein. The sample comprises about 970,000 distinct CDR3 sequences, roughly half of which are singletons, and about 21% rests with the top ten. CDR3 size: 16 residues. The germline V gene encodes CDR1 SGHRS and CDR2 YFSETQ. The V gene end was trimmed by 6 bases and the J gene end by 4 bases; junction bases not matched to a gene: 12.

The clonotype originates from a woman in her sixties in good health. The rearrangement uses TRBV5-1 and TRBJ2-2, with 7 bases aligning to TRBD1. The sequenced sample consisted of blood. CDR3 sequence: CASTTWTGAVTGELFF. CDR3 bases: TGCGCCAGCACAACTTGGACAGGTGCCGTCACCGGGGAGCTGTTTTTT.